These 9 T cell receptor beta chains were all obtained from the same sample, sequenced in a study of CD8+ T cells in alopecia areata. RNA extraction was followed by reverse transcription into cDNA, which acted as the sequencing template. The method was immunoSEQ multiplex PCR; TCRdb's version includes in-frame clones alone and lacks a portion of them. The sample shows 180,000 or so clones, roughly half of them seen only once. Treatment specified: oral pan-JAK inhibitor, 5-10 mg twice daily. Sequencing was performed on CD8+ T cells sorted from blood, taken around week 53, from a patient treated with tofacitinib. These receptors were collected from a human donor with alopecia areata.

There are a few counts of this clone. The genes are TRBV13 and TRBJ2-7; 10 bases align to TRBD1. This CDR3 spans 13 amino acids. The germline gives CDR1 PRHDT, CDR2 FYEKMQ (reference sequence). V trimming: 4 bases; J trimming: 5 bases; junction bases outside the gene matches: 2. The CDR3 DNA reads TGTGCCAGCAGCTGGGACAGGGGCCACGAGCAGTACTTC. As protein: CASSWDRGHEQYF.

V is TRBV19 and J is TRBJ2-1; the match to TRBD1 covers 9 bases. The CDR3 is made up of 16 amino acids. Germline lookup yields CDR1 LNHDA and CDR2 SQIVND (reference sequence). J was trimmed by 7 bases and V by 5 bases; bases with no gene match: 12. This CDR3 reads CASSSWTGDGINEQFF. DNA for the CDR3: TGTGCCAGTAGTTCCTGGACAGGGGATGGGATAAATGAGCAGTTCTTC.

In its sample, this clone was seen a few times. The CDR3 sequence: CASSQDQRGPNEQFF. The DNA of the CDR3 is TGTGCCAGCAGCCAAGACCAGCGGGGCCCCAATGAGCAGTTCTTC. The rearrangement joins TRBV4-2 to TRBJ2-1; 7 bases fit TRBD2. This CDR3 is built from 15 residues. Germline V gene lookup returns CDR1 LGHNA and CDR2 YNFKEQ. V shed 0 bases and J 6 bases; nucleotides not matched to a gene: 5.

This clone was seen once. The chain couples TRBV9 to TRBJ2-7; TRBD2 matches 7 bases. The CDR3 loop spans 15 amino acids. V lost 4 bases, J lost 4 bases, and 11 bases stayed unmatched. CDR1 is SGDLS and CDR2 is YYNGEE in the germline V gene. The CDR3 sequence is CASSPGGGPEYEQYF. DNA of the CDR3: TGTGCCAGCAGCCCTGGCGGGGGACCAGAATACGAGCAGTACTTC.

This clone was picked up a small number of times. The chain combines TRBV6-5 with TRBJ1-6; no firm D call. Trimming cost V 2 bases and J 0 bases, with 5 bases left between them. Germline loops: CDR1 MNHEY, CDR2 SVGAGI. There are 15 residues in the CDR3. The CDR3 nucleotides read TGTGCCAGCAGTTACGAAGGCTCCTATAATTCACCCCTCCACTTT. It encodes CASSYEGSYNSPLHF.

The CDR3 sequence: CASSVGQGNSPLHF. In nucleotides, the CDR3 is TGTGCCAGCAGCGTGGGACAGGGTAATTCACCCCTCCACTTT. This chain connects TRBV9 to TRBJ1-6, with 9 bases fitting TRBD1. This CDR3 is built from 14 residues. Losses at the gene ends were 2 bases for V and 6 bases for J; bases not matched to a gene: 0. From germline, CDR1 is SGDLS and CDR2 YYNGEE.

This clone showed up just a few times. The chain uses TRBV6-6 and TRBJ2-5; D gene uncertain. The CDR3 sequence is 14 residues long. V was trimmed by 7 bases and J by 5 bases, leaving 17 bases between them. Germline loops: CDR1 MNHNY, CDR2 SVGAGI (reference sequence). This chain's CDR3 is CASTNGGVRETQYF. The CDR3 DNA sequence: TGTGCCAGCACCAACGGTGGGGTTAGGGAGACCCAGTACTTC.

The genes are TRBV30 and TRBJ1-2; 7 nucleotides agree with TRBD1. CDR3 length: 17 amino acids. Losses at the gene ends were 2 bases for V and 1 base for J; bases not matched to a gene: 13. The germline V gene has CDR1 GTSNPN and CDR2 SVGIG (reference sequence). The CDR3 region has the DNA TGTGCCTGGAGTCCCACTCTTGAGACAGGGCTTAACTATGGCTACACCTTC. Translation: CAWSPTLETGLNYGYTF.

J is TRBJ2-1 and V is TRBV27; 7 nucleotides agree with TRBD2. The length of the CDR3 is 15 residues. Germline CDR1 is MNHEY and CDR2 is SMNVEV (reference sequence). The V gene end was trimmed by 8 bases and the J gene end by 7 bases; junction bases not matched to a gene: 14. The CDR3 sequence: CASGTIGAGENEQFF. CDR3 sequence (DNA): TGTGCCAGCGGCACAATAGGGGCGGGGGAAAATGAGCAGTTCTTC.